The clone carrying this TCR beta chain appeared a single time. The sample belongs to a study of blood T cell repertoires in COVID-19. About the study: Acute and convalescent COVID-19 samples came from the United States, Italy and Spain. In each case, the material was cDNA or gDNA derived from T cells, B-cell-depleted T cells, or PBMCs.

Trimming cost V 3 bases and J 4 bases; bases outside gene matches: 9. CDR1 is SGHDT, CDR2 YYEEEE, per germline. The CDR3 is made up of 17 amino acids. In the authors' workflow: For nucleated cells, counts were estimated from reference gene primer amplification. Repertoires were generated with immunoSEQ multiplex PCR, while TCRdb's copy carries only in-frame clones and drops some. V and J calls and clone size are as listed in that table; D and trimming were resolved from the DNA. The sample has 250,000 to 300,000 clones; around four fifths are singletons. Input material: peripheral blood. The source is a man in his sixties who had recovered from COVID-19. V gene TRBV5-6 combines with J gene TRBJ1-4; 10 bases align to TRBD1. CDR3 nucleotide sequence: TGTGCCAGCAGCTCCCCTAAAGACAGGGGGCGTAATGAAAAACTGTTTTTT. Amino acids: CASSSPKDRGRNEKLFF.